This T cell receptor (beta chain) was captured by sequencing in a study of response to subunit inactivated influenza vaccine listed by TCRdb under 2018. For the study in its entirety: Deep quantitative profiling of the T cell receptor repertoire was used in the study to follow responses to a trivalent subunit inactivated influenza vaccine.

The method was RT-PCR. Instrument used: Illumina HiSeq 2500. The public reads were reanalyzed by TCRdb: fastp trimming at Q25, MiXCR alignment, in-frame beta chains only. For every CDR3 protein sequence, its rows merge into one entry that carries the most common genes and DNA. The sample table lists 560,000 or so distinct CDR3 sequences, about 8% of them with a count of one. The ten largest clones represent roughly 13% of the sample. Study-wide findings and limitations: The authors suggested that each seasonal influenza vaccination may recruit only a limited number of new T cells.

This clonotype came up a few times. No cognate antigen has been identified for it. The sample holds no much larger clone one base away, and base qualities are not on file. The sequenced sample was PBMCs from blood, obtained roughly 24 months after vaccination. The sequence derives from a man aged 45 to 75 who received an inactivated influenza vaccine. Donor details come from another sample of the same person, matched by shared clones.

The CDR3 corresponds to CASSLRLAGVQIDEQFF. Read as DNA, the sequence is TGTGCCAGCAGTTTACGTCTAGCGGGAGTCCAAATTGATGAGCAGTTCTTC. The chain is assembled from TRBV12-3 or TRBV12-4 and TRBJ2-1, with TRBD2 matching 10 junction bases. The CDR3, cysteine through phenylalanine, is 17 amino acids long. The CDR3 DNA has 51 bases and is translated from base 1. Ends trimmed: V by 2 bases, J by 8 bases; bases unmatched to a gene: 12.